Listed here are 9 T cell receptor beta chains from one sample, sequenced in a study of CD8+CD57+ T cells in acquired aplastic anemia (dated by TCRdb to about 2018). Patients chosen for sequencing had shown expansion of CD8+CD57+ cells by flow cytometry. The listed sequencing device is Illumina HiSeq 2000. Genomic DNA served as template for TCR beta VDJ combination and CDR3 sequence profiling. Using fastp at Q25 and MiXCR, TCRdb reprocessed the public reads and kept productive beta chains. Each CDR3 protein appears once, grouped with its most common genes and DNA. The sample contains about 180,000 distinct CDR3 sequences, nearly 50% of them found a single time. The ten largest clones represent 10% to 15% of the sample. Input material: sorted CD4+, CD8+, or CD8+CD57+ T cells (not recorded which) from PBMCs. These TCRs come from a human donor with aplastic anemia.

This clonotype was picked up many times. V usage is TRBV5-4 and J usage is TRBJ1-6, with 7 bases matching TRBD1. J was trimmed by 10 bases and V by 5 bases; bases with no gene match: 9. From germline, CDR1 is SGHNT and CDR2 YYREEE (reference sequence). CDR3 length equals 14 residues. The CDR3 loop is CASRLGTAKSPLHF. CDR3 in DNA: TGTGCCAGCAGACTCGGGACAGCGAAATCACCCCTCCACTTT. The whole variable domain, filled in from reference TRBV5-4 and TRBJ1-6, reads ETGVTQSPTHLIKTRGQQVTLRCSSQSGHNTVSWYQQALGQGPQFIFQYYREEENGRGNFPPRFSGLQFPNYSSELNVNALELDDSALYLCASRLGTAKSPLHFGNGTRLTVT.

To note about this clonotype: A junction boundary mismatches the germline segment, possibly from a read error. This rearrangement joins TRBV25-1 to TRBJ2-2; tentatively, D is TRBD2 (6 bases). CDR1 and CDR2 (germline): MGHDK, SYGVNS. This CDR3 region has 14 residues. The CDR3 bases are TGTGCCAGCAGTGAATATTTGGGTGGCGGGAAGCTGTTTTTT. Its protein is CASSEYLGGGKLFF.

This CDR3 reads CSTRGGGRLWETQYF. The CDR3 DNA reads as TGCAGTACCAGGGGGGGTGGGCGTCTCTGGGAGACCCAGTACTTC. The chain has TRBV20-1 and TRBJ2-5, with D possibly being TRBD1 or TRBD2 (7 bases each). Germline V gene data show CDR1 as DFQATT and CDR2 as SNEGSKA (reference sequence). This CDR3 region has 15 residues. V shed 8 bases and J shed 5 bases, with 24 bases lying between them.

This clonotype came up many times. The chain recombines TRBV5-4 with TRBJ2-7, with D possibly TRBD1 on 7 matching bases. Trimming cost V 3 bases and J 1 base, with 11 bases left between them. The CDR3 is 14 residues long. Per germline, CDR1 SGHNT and CDR2 YYREEE (reference sequence). In DNA, the CDR3 is TGTGCCAGCAGCTCAGGGGGGTTATCCTACGAGCAGTACTTC. Its translation: CASSSGGLSYEQYF.

This clonotype occurred a few times. The V and J genes are TRBV2 and TRBJ1-1; D is undetermined. Trimming removed 1 base from V and 3 bases from J, with 12 bases in between. The CDR3 contains 15 residues. Looked up from germline, CDR1 is SNHLY and CDR2 is FYNNEI. CDR3 bases: TGTGCCAGCAGTGAAGACGTGGGTAGCTACACTGAAGCTTTCTTT. This translates into CASSEDVGSYTEAFF. Combining the CDR3 with reference TRBV2 and TRBJ1-1 gives the whole variable domain EPEVTQTPSHQVTQMGQEVILRCVPISNHLYFYWYRQILGQKVEFLVSFYNNEISEKSEIFDDQFSVERPDGSNFTLKIRSTKLEDSAMYFCASSEDVGSYTEAFFGQGTRLTVV.

The chain recombines TRBV15 with TRBJ1-2, with 9 bases lining up with TRBD1. The CDR3 has 15 residues. The germline CDR1 and CDR2 sequences are LNHNV and YYDKDF (reference sequence). J gave up 7 bases and V 2 bases, and 8 bases lay outside the gene matches. CDR3 loop: CATSRPGQGYGGYTF. The CDR3 coding sequence is TGTGCCACCAGCAGACCGGGACAGGGTTACGGTGGCTACACCTTC. Filled out from reference TRBV15 and TRBJ1-2, the complete variable domain reads DAMVIQNPRYQVTQFGKPVTLSCSQTLNHNVMYWYQQKSSQAPKLLFHYYDKDFNNEADTPDNFQSRRPNTSFCFLDIRSPGLGDTAMYLCATSRPGQGYGGYTFGSGTRLTVV.

V usage is TRBV2 and J usage is TRBJ2-3; TRBD2 agrees at 11 bases. This CDR3 contains 15 residues. The ends lost 7 bases at V and 2 bases at J; junction bases unmatched: 5. From germline, CDR1 is SNHLY and CDR2 FYNNEI. The chain's CDR3 is CASTLAGGNTDTQYF. The CDR3 DNA sequence: TGTGCCAGCACGCTAGCGGGGGGAAACACAGATACGCAGTATTTT. Complete variable domain (other parts from reference TRBV2 and TRBJ2-3): EPEVTQTPSHQVTQMGQEVILRCVPISNHLYFYWYRQILGQKVEFLVSFYNNEISEKSEIFDDQFSVERPDGSNFTLKIRSTKLEDSAMYFCASTLAGGNTDTQYFGPGTRLTVL.

This rearrangement joins TRBV15 to TRBJ2-7, with TRBD1 matching 9 bases. The junction had 6 bases not matched to a gene; V was cut back by 3 bases and J by 3 bases. CDR1 is LNHNV, CDR2 YYDKDF, per germline (reference sequence). The CDR3 is 15 residues long. The CDR3 DNA follows: TGTGCCACCAGCAGGACACCGGGACAGGGCTACGAGCAGTACTTC. Translating it yields CATSRTPGQGYEQYF.

In regard to this clonotype: A much larger clone is a single base away; this may be a read error. The gene calls are TRBV10-3 and TRBJ2-1, with a weak D call TRBD2 (6 bases). CDR1 and CDR2 (germline): ENHRY, SYGVKD. The CDR3 runs 17 residues. CDR3 nucleotides: TGTGCCATCAGTGATTGGGGGGAACTTGCCCCCTACAATGAGCAGTCCTTC. Its translation is CAISDWGELAPYNEQSF.